Following are 3 T cell receptor beta chains from one sample sequenced in a study of shared clonotypes between healthy human individuals. TCRdb keeps only in-frame clones here, not all; method: immunoSEQ multiplex PCR. The sample consists of over 850,000 clones, around 78% of them appearing once. Sequenced: memory CD4+ T cells from PBMCs. Subset: CD45RA-negative fraction. The receptors here all came from a man in his late teens or twenties in good health. Some clones in this sample may be carry-over from other donors' samples.

V gene TRBV7-6 combines with J gene TRBJ2-7; D uncertain. This CDR3 has 14 residues. V shed 5 bases and J shed 1 base, with 12 bases lying between them. The germline CDR1 and CDR2 sequences are SGHVS and FNYEAQ. This CDR3 is CASSPYGLSYEQYF. Here the CDR3 DNA reads TGTGCCAGCAGCCCCTATGGGCTGTCCTACGAGCAGTACTTC.

The sample holds one count of this clone. The rearrangement uses TRBV7-8 and TRBJ2-1, with 7 bases lining up with TRBD2. The CDR3 extends over 15 amino acids. Trimming removed 1 base from V and 6 bases from J; junction bases left unmatched: 6. From germline, CDR1 is SGHVS and CDR2 FQNEAQ. The CDR3 reads CASSLGGSVPNEQFF. CDR3 DNA: TGTGCCAGCAGCTTAGGCGGGAGTGTACCCAATGAGCAGTTCTTC.

Here the CDR3 reads CASSLVAGVQETQYF. The CDR3 bases are TGCGCCAGCAGCTTGGTGGCAGGAGTACAAGAGACCCAGTACTTC. The genes are TRBV5-1 and TRBJ2-5; no definite D call. Germline V gives CDR1 SGHRS, CDR2 YFSETQ. The CDR3 contains 15 residues. V was clipped by 0 bases and J by 2 bases, with 11 bases between them.